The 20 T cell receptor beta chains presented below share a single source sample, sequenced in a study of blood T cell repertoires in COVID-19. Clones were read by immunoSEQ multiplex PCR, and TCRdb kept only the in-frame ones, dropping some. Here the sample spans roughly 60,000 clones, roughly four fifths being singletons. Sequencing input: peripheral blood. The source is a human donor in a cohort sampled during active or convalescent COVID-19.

CDR3 DNA sequence: TGCGCCAGCAGCCGAACAGGGCCCTCGGGTGGCTACACCTTC. It yields the protein CASSRTGPSGGYTF. The rearrangement joins TRBV5-1 to TRBJ1-2; D is perhaps TRBD1 (6 bases). Deletions cut 4 bases from V and 7 bases from J, with 17 bases between. CDR1 and CDR2 (germline): SGHRS, YFSETQ. The CDR3 covers 14 residues.

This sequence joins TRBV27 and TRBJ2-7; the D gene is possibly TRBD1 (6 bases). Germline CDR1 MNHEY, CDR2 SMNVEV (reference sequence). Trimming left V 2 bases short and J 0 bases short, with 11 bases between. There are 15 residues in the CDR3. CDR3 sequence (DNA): TGTGCCAGCAGTTTAGAAACAGGGTCCTCCTACGAGCAGTACTTC. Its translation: CASSLETGSSYEQYF.

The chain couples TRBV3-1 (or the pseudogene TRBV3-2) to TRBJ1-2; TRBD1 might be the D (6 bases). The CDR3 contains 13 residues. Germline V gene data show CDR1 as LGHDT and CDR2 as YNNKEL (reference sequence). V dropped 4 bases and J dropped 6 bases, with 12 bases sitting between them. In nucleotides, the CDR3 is TGTGCCAGCAGCCGACAGGAGAGGGATGGCTACACCTTC. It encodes CASSRQERDGYTF.

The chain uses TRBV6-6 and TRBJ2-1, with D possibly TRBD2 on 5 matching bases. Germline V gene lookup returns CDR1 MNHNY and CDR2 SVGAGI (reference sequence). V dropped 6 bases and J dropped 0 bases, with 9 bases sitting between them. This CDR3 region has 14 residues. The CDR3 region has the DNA TGTGCCAGCAGCCTGGGGAGCTCCTACAATGAGCAGTTCTTC. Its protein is CASSLGSSYNEQFF.

The CDR3 protein is CASSLDPGRVYTDTQYF. CDR3 DNA sequence: TGTGCCAGCAGCTTGGACCCTGGCAGGGTTTACACAGATACGCAGTATTTT. The rearrangement links TRBV5-4 to TRBJ2-3, with D possibly matching TRBD1 (5 bases). The V end was cut by 0 bases, the J end by 2 bases, with 16 bases between. Germline V gives CDR1 SGHNT, CDR2 YYREEE (reference sequence). The CDR3 covers 17 residues. Variable domain in full (rest from reference TRBV5-4 and TRBJ2-3): ETGVTQSPTHLIKTRGQQVTLRCSSQSGHNTVSWYQQALGQGPQFIFQYYREEENGRGNFPPRFSGLQFPNYSSELNVNALELDDSALYLCASSLDPGRVYTDTQYFGPGTRLTVL.

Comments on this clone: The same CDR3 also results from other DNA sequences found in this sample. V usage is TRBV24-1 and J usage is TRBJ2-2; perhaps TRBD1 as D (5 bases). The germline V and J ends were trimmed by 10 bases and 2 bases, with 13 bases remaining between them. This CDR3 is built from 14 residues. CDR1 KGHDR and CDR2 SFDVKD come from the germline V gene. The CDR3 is CATSPGQNTGELFF. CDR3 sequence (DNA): TGTGCCACAAGTCCCGGACAAAACACCGGGGAGCTGTTTTTT.

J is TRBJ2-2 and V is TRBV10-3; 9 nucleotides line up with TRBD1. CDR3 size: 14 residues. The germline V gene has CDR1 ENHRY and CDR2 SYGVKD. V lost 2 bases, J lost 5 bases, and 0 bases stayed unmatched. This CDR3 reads CAISEGQGTGELFF. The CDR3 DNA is TGTGCCATCAGTGAGGGACAGGGGACCGGGGAGCTGTTTTTT.

CDR3 nucleotide sequence: TGCGCCAGCAGCCAAGAGCCCCACAGGGGCGGGGGGTACGGGGAGCTGTTTTTT. This encodes CASSQEPHRGGGYGELFF. The chain employs TRBV4-3 and TRBJ2-2; possibly TRBD2 for D (8 bases). The germline V gene encodes CDR1 LGHNA and CDR2 YSLEER. This CDR3 has 18 amino acids. Trimming stripped 0 bases from V and 7 bases from J, with 21 bases between.

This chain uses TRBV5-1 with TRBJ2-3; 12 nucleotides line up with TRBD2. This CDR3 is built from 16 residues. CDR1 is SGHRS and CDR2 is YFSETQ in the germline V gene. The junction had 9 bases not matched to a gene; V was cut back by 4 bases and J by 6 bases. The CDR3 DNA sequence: TGCGCCAGCAGCCCCGGACTAGCGGGGAGATCGGATACGCAGTATTTT. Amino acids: CASSPGLAGRSDTQYF.

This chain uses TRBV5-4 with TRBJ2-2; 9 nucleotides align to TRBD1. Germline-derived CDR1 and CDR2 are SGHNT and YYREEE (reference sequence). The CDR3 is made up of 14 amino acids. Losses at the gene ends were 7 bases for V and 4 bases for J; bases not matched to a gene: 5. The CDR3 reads CASEGQGVTGELFF. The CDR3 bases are TGTGCCAGCGAGGGACAGGGTGTCACCGGGGAGCTGTTTTTT.

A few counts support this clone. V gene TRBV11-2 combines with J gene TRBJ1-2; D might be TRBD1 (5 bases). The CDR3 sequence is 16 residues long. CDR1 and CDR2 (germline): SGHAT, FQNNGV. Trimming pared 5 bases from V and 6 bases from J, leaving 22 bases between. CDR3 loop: CASSLGPAGGNNGYTF. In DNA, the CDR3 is TGTGCCAGCAGCCTCGGGCCGGCGGGGGGGAACAATGGCTACACCTTC.

The CDR3 is CASIREGGVGQPQHF. In DNA form, the CDR3 reads TGTGCCAGCATCAGGGAGGGGGGAGTCGGTCAGCCCCAGCATTTT. The rearrangement uses TRBV6-5 and TRBJ1-5; D is possibly TRBD1 (6 bases). The CDR3 covers 15 residues. V was trimmed by 7 bases and J by 6 bases, leaving 19 bases between them. Germline V gives CDR1 MNHEY, CDR2 SVGAGI.

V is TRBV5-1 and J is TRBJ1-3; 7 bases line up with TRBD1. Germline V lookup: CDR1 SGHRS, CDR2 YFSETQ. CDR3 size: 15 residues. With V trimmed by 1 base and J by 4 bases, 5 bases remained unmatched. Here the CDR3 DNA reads TGCGCCAGCAGCTTGAATACAGGGGTCGGAAACACCATATATTTT. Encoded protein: CASSLNTGVGNTIYF.

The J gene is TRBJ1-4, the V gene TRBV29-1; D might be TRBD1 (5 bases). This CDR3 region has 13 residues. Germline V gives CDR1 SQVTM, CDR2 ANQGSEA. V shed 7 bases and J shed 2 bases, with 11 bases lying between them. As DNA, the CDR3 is TGCAGCGCTCAGGGCGACACTAATGAAAAACTGTTTTTT. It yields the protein CSAQGDTNEKLFF.

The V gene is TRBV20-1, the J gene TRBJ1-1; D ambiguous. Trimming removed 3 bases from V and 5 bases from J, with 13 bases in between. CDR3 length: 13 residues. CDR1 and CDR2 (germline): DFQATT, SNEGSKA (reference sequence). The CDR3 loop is CSASGGIGTEAFF. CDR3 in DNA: TGCAGTGCTAGTGGAGGGATTGGTACTGAAGCTTTCTTT.

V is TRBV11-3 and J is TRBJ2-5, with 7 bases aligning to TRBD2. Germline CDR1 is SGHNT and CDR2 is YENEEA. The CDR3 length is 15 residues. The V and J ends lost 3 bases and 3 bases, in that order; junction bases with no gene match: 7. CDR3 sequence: CASSFGGGTKETQYF. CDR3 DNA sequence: TGTGCCAGCAGCTTTGGCGGGGGTACAAAAGAGACCCAGTACTTC.

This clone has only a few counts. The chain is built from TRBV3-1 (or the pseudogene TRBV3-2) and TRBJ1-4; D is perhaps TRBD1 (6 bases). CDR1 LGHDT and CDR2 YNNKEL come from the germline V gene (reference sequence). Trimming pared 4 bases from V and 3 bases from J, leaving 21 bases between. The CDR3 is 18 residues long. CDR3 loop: CASSRLTGVGFANEKLFF. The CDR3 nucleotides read TGTGCCAGCAGCCGGTTGACAGGAGTTGGGTTCGCTAATGAAAAACTGTTTTTT.

CDR3 residues: CASSLRTGMNTEAFF. The CDR3 bases are TGTGCCAGCAGCTTGAGGACAGGGATGAACACTGAAGCTTTCTTT. The chain combines TRBV7-2 with TRBJ1-1, with TRBD1 matching over 8 bases. Germline V gene sequence: CDR1 SGHTA, CDR2 FQGNSA. This CDR3 region has 15 residues. The ends lost 3 bases at V and 0 bases at J; junction bases unmatched: 3.

The CDR3 is CAIKTAHEQYF. DNA of the CDR3: TGCGCCATCAAGACAGCACACGAGCAGTACTTC. The chain combines TRBV10-1 with TRBJ2-7, with D possibly TRBD1 on 5 matching bases. Looked up from germline, CDR1 is WNHNN and CDR2 is SYGVQD (reference sequence). Trimming stripped 10 bases from V and 5 bases from J, with 12 bases between. CDR3 length equals 11 residues.

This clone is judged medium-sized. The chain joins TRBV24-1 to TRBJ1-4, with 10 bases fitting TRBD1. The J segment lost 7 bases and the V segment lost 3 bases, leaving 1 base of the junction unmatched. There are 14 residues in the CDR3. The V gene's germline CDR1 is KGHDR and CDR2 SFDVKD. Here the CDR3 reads CATSDDRGREKLFF. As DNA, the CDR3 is TGTGCCACCAGTGATGACAGGGGGCGTGAAAAACTGTTTTTT.